This T cell receptor beta chain was obtained from a study of beta chain features in type 1 diabetes. Points from the study as a whole: Across all four CD4+ subsets, people with type 1 diabetes showed modestly shorter TCRB CDR3s.

Expressed TCRB transcripts were sequenced, since all the RNA that had been isolated was reverse transcribed. The table came from immunoSEQ multiplex PCR; TCRdb's copy has only in-frame clones and leaves some out. The sample lists approximately 250,000 clones, approximately 11% occurring once. Only a few counts were recorded for this clone. The antigen is not known. The V gene's germline CDR1 is MGHRA and CDR2 YSYEKL. The CDR3 is made up of 15 amino acids. Trimming at V came to 6 bases and at J to 8 bases, leaving 11 bases not matched to a gene. The chain couples TRBV4-1 to TRBJ1-4; 8 positions agree with TRBD1. Sequencing was performed on naive CD4+ T cells from blood. This TCR was recovered from a man aged 25-45 years with type 1 diabetes. The CDR3 here is CASRSWAGGKEKLFF. CDR3 sequence (DNA): TGCGCCAGCAGATCCTGGGCAGGGGGCAAGGAAAAACTGTTTTTT.